The present T cell receptor beta chain was sequenced within a study of blood T cells in healthy people across ages. This CDR3 has 15 amino acids. V shed 2 bases and J shed 3 bases, with 9 bases lying between them. In germline, CDR1 is SGHRS, CDR2 YFSETQ. Through a sample-barcoded 5' primer and a J-beta primer mix, a second PCR was run for roughly 7 to 11 cycles. TCRdb re-derived calls from the 5' RACE reads in MiXCR, one entry per CDR3 protein. The table shows 1.5 million to 2 million distinct CDR3 sequences, with 34% occurring only once. The sequence derives from a woman in her 30s in good health. Sequenced input: blood. This sequence joins TRBV5-1 and TRBJ2-6; D may be TRBD1 (5 bases). The CDR3 DNA is TGCGCCAGCAGCTTACCACAGGATGGGGCCAACGTCCTGACTTTC. Translating gives CASSLPQDGANVLTF.